This T cell receptor (beta chain) was recovered during a study of blood T cell repertoires in COVID-19. The overall study: PBMCs, B-cell-depleted T cells, or T cells provided the cDNA or gDNA that made up the material.

Germline V gene sequence: CDR1 SGHRS, CDR2 YFSETQ. The CDR3 is 15 residues long. The V end was cut by 4 bases, the J end by 4 bases, with 15 bases between. Methods used by the authors: For nucleated cells, counts were estimated from reference gene primer amplification. The protocol was immunoSEQ multiplex PCR, while the TCRdb copy is restricted to in-frame clones and leaves out a portion. Clonal size and the V and J genes are those of that table, whereas D and trimming came from the DNA. This sample has 270,000 or so clones, with around 86% found just once. The chain joins TRBV5-1 to TRBJ2-1, with a weak D call TRBD2 (5 bases). This receptor was identified in a human donor in a cohort sampled during active COVID-19. Sequencing was done on a sample of peripheral blood. CDR3 in amino acids: CASSQRTNNYNEQFF. CDR3 sequence (DNA): TGCGCCAGCAGCCAGCGGACCAATAATTACAATGAGCAGTTCTTC.